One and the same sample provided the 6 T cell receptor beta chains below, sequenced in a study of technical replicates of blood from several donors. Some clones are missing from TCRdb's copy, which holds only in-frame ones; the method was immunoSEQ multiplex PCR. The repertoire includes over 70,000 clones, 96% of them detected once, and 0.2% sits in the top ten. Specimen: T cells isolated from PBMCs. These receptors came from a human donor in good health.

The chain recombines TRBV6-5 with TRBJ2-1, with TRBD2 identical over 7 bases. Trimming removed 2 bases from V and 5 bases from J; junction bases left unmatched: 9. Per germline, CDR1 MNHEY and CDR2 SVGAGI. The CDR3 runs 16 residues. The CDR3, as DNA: TGTGCCAGCAGTTACGAGCGGGGCTTGGGGGACAATGAGCAGTTCTTC. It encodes CASSYERGLGDNEQFF.

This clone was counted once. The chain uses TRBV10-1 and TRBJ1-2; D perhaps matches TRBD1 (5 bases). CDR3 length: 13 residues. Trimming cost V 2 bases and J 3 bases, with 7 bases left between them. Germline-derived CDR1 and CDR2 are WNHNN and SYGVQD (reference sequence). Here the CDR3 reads CASSERRDYGYTF. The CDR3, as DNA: TGCGCCAGCAGTGAGCGCAGGGACTATGGCTACACCTTC.

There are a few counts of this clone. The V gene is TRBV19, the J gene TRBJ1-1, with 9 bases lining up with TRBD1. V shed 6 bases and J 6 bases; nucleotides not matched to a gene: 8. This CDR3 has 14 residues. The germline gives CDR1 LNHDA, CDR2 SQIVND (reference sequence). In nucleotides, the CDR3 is TGTGCCAGTAGACCCGGGACAGGGACCCCTGAAGCTTTCTTT. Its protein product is CASRPGTGTPEAFF.

Here the CDR3 reads CASMEGGQPQHF. CDR3 bases: TGCGCCAGCATGGAAGGAGGTCAGCCCCAGCATTTT. This chain links TRBV10-2 with TRBJ1-5; D gene unclear. Between the trimmed V and J ends, which lost 7 bases and 6 bases, there was a span of 10 bases. The length of the CDR3 is 12 residues. Germline values: CDR1 WSHSY, CDR2 SAAADI.

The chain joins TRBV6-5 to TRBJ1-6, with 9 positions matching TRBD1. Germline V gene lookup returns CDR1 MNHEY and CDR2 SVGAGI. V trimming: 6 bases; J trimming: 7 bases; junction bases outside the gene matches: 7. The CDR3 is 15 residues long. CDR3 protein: CASSLGQGNNSPLHF. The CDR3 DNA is TGTGCCAGCAGCTTGGGACAGGGCAACAATTCACCCCTCCACTTT.

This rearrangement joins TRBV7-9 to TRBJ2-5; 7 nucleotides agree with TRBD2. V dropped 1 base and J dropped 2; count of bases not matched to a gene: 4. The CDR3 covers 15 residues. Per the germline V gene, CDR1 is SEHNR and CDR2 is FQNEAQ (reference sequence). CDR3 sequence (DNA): TGTGCCAGCAGCTTAGTTGGGGAGGGACAAGAGACCCAGTACTTC. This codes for CASSLVGEGQETQYF.